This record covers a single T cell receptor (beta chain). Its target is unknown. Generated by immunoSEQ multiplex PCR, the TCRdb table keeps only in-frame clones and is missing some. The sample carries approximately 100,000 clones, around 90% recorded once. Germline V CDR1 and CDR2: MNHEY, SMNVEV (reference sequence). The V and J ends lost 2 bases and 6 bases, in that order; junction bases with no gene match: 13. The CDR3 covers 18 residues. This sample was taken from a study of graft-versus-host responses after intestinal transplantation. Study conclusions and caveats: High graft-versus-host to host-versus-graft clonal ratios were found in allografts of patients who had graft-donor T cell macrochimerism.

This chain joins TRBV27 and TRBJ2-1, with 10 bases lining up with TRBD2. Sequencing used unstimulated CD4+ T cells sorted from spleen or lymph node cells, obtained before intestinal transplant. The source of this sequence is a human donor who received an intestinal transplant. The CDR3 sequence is CASSLGAGGPTRGNEQFF. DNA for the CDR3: TGTGCCAGCAGTTTAGGAGCGGGGGGGCCAACCAGGGGCAATGAGCAGTTCTTC.